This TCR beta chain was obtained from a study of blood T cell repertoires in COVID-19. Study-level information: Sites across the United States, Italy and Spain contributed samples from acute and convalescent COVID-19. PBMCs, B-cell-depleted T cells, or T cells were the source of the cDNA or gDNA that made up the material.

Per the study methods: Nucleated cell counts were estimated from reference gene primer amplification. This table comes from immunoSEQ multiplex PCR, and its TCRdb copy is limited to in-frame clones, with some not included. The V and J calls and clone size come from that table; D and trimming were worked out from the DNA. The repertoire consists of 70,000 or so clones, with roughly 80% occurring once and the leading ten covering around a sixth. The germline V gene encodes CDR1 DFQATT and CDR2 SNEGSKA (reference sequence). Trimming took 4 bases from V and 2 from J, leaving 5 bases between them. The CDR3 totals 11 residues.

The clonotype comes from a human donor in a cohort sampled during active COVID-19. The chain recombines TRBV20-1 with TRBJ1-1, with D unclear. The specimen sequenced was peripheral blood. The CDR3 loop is CSAIYNTEAFF. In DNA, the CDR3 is TGCAGTGCTATTTATAACACTGAAGCTTTCTTT.